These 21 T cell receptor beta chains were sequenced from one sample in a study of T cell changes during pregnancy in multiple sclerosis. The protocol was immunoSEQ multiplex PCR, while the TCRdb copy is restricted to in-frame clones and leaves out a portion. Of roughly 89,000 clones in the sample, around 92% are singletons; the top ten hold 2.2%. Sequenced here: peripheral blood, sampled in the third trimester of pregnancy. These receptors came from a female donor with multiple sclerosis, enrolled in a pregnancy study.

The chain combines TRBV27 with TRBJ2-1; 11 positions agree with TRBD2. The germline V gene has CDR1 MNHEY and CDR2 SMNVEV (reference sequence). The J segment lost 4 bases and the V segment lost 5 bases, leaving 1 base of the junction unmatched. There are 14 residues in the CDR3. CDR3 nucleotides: TGTGCCAGCAGTGGGACTAGCGGATACAATGAGCAGTTCTTC. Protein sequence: CASSGTSGYNEQFF.

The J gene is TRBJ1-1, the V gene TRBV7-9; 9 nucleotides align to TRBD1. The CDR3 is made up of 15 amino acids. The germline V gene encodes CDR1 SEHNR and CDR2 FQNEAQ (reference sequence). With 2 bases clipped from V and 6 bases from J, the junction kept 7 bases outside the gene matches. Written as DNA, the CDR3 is TGTGCCAGCAGCTTAAGCGGACAGGGGTGGGCTGAAGCTTTCTTT. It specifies CASSLSGQGWAEAFF.

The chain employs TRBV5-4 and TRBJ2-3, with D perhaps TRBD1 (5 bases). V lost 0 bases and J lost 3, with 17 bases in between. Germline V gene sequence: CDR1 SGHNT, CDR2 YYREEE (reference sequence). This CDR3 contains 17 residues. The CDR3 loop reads CASSLDRTLTSTDTQYF. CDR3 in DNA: TGTGCCAGCAGCTTGGACCGGACACTAACCTCTACAGATACGCAGTATTTT.

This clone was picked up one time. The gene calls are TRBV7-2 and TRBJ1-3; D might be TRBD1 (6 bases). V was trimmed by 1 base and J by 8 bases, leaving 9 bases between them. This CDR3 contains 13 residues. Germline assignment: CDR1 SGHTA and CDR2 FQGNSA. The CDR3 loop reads CASSLGGGDTIYF. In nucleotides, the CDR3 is TGTGCCAGCAGCTTAGGGGGGGGCGACACCATATATTTT.

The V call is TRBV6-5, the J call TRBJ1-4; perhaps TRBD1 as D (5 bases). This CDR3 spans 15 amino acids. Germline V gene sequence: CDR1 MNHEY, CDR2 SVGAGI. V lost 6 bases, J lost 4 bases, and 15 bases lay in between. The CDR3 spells CASSQRGLGNEKLFF. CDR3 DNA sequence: TGTGCCAGCAGCCAACGGGGACTGGGTAATGAAAAACTGTTTTTT.

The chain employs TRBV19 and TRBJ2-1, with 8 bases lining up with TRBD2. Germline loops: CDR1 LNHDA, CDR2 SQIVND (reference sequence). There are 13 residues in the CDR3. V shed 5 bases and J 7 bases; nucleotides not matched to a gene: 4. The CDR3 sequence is CASSYGRGNEQFF. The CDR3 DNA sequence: TGTGCCAGTAGTTACGGGAGGGGGAATGAGCAGTTCTTC.

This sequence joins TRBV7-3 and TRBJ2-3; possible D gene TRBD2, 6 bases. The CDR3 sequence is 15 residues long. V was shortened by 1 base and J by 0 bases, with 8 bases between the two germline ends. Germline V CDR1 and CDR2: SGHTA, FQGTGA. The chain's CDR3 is CASSLMGGSTDTQYF. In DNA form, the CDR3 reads TGTGCCAGCAGCTTAATGGGGGGTAGCACAGATACGCAGTATTTT.

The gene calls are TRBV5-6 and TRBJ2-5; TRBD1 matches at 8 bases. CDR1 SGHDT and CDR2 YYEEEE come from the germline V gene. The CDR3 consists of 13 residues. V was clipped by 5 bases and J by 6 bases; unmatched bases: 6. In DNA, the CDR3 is TGTGCCAGCAGATTGACAGGGGTACAGACCCAGTACTTC. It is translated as CASRLTGVQTQYF.

CDR3 nucleotides: TGCGCCAGCAGCCCAGCAGGGGGGTTAAACGAGCAGTACTTC. As protein: CASSPAGGLNEQYF. The V gene is TRBV5-1, the J gene TRBJ2-7; maybe TRBD1 (7 bases). Trimming shortened V by 4 bases and J by 5 bases, and 16 bases separated the two germline ends. Germline CDR1 is SGHRS and CDR2 is YFSETQ. CDR3 length: 14 residues.

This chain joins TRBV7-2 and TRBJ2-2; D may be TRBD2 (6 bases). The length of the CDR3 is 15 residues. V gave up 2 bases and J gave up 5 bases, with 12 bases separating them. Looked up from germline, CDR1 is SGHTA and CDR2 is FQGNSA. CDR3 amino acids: CASSLSSGVTGELFF. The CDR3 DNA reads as TGTGCCAGCAGCTTATCGTCGGGGGTGACCGGGGAGCTGTTTTTT.

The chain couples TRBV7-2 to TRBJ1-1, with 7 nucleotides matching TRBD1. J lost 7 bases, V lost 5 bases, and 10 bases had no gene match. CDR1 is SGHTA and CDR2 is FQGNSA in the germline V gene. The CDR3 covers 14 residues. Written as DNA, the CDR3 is TGTGCCAGCAGCCTAATGACAGGGTTCAGTGAAGCTTTCTTT. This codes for CASSLMTGFSEAFF.

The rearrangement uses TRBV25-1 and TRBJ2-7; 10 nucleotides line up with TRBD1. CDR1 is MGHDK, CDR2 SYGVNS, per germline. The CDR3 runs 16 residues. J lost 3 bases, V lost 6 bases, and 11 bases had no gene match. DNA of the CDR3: TGTGCCAGCAGGCCAACGTCGACAGGGGGCCGCTACGAGCAGTACTTC. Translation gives CASRPTSTGGRYEQYF.

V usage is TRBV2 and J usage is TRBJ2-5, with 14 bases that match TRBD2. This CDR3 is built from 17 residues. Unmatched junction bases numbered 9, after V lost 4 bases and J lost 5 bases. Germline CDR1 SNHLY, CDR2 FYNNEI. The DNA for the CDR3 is TGTGCCAGCAGTGTCGAGACTAGCGGGAGGGCCAGGGAGACCCAGTACTTC. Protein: CASSVETSGRARETQYF.

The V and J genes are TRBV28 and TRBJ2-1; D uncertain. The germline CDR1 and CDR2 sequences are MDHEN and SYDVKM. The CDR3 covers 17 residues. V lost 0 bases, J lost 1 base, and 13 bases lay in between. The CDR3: CASSLWYLERSYNEQFF. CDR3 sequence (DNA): TGTGCCAGCAGTTTATGGTACCTAGAACGGTCCTACAATGAGCAGTTCTTC.

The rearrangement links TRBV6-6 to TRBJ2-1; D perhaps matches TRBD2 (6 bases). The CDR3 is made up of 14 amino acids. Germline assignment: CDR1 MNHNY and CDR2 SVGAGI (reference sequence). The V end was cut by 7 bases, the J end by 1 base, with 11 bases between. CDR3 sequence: CASTTAGSYNEQFF. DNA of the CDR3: TGTGCCAGCACCACGGCGGGATCCTACAATGAGCAGTTCTTC.

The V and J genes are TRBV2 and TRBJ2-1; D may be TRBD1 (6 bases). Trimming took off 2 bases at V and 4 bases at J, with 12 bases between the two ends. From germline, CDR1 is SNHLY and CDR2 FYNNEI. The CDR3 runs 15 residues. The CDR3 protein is CASSEMGARYNEQFF. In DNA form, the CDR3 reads TGTGCCAGCAGTGAAATGGGGGCCCGGTACAATGAGCAGTTCTTC.

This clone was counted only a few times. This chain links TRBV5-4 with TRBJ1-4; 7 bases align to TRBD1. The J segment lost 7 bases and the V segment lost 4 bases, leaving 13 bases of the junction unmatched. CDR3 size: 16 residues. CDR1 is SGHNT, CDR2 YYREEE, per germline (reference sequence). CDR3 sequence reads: CASSPEPTGISEKLFF. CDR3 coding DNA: TGTGCCAGCAGCCCCGAACCGACAGGGATTAGTGAAAAACTGTTTTTT.

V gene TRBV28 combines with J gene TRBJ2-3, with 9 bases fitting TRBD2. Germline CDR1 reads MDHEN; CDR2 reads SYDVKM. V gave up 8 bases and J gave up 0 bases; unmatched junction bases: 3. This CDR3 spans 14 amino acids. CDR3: CASGGRVSTDTQYF. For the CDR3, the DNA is TGTGCCAGCGGCGGGAGGGTAAGCACAGATACGCAGTATTTT.

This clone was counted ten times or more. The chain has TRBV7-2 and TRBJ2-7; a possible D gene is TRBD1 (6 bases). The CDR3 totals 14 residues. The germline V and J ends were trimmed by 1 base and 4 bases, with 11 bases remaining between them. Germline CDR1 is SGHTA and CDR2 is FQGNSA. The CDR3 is CASSLVTRGYEQYF. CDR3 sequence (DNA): TGTGCCAGCAGCTTAGTAACCAGGGGTTACGAGCAGTACTTC.

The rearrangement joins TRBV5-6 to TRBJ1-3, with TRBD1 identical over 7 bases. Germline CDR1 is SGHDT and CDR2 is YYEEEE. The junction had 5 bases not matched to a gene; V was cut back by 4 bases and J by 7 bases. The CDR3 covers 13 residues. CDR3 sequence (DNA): TGTGCCAGCAGCCGCAGGGGGTTGAACACCATATATTTT. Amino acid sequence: CASSRRGLNTIYF. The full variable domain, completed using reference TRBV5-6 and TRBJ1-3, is DAGVTQSPTHLIKTRGQQVTLRCSPKSGHDTVSWYQQALGQGPQFIFQYYEEEERQRGNFPDRFSGHQFPNYSSELNVNALLLGDSALYLCASSRRGLNTIYFGEGSWLTVV.

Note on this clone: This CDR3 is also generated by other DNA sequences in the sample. The CDR3 region is CSVRQGPYEQYF. The DNA of the CDR3 is TGCAGCGTCCGACAGGGACCCTACGAGCAGTACTTC. J is TRBJ2-7 and V is TRBV29-1, with 7 bases lining up with TRBD1. CDR1 is SQVTM, CDR2 ANQGSEA, per germline. The CDR3 is 12 amino acids. V was clipped by 6 bases and J by 2 bases; unmatched bases: 4.